This T cell receptor (beta chain) was captured in a study of PD-1 and CTLA-4 blockade in melanoma. Assay: immunoSEQ multiplex PCR; the TCRdb copy retains only in-frame clones and omits some. The sample has around 11,000 clones; roughly four fifths are singletons. V gave up 3 bases and J gave up 7 bases; unmatched junction bases: 7. Germline values: CDR1 SGHNT, CDR2 YENEEA. The CDR3 runs 15 residues. The V gene is TRBV11-3, the J gene TRBJ2-3, with 10 nucleotides matching TRBD2. Material: CD8+ T cells from peripheral blood, obtained from a patient given anti-PD-1 treatment. This receptor was obtained from a human donor with melanoma. CDR3 loop: CASSLASGGVNTQYF. The CDR3 DNA is TGTGCCAGCAGCTTGGCTAGCGGGGGAGTGAATACGCAGTATTTT.